Listed below are T cell receptor beta chains from one sample, sequenced in a study of blood T cell repertoires in COVID-19. Only in-frame clones appear in the TCRdb table, and some are missing; sequencing was by immunoSEQ multiplex PCR. Of over 300,000 clones listed, about 90% are singletons. The sample taken for sequencing was peripheral blood. Receptors originate from a young man with active or convalescent COVID-19. CDR3s include the opening cysteine and the closing phenylalanine or tryptophan.

TRBV20-1 | CSASPGVNSPLHF
TRBV19 | CASSMTGGSYEQYF
TRBV2 | CASGQLTQYTEAFF
TRBV7-2 | CASSRVGGGINIQYF
TRBV18 | CASSPRTSGRNIQYF
TRBV7-2 | CASSFQSLAGSLYEQYF
TRBV28 | CASSLYELGQDSGNTIYF
TRBV19 | CASSIRGQGAISSYNEQFF
TRBV2 | CASKQDPGNQPQHF
TRBV9 | CASSKRANEQFF
TRBV18 | CASSPLSNTKAGAYNSPLHF
TRBV9 | CASSVATTGELFF
TRBV24-1 | CATSDPGTDTGELFF
TRBV2 | CASSQDRGAYEQYF
TRBV4-1 | CASSQDGAGQGNSPLHF
TRBV5-8 | CASSLRTGTGNTIYF
TRBV4-3 | CASSQALRQALQPQHF
TRBV11-3 | CASSLLYSNQPQHF
TRBV19 | CASSLVPVREKLFF
TRBV5-1 | CASSFPGRGEQFF
TRBV6-5 | CASSYRYGRGGYTF
TRBV7-3 | CASSPQGLAGANEQFF
TRBV18 | CASSRTGELFF
TRBV6-2/TRBV6-3 | CASSWAGGANIQYF
TRBV27 | CASSSGTGISGANVLTF
TRBV6-2/TRBV6-3 | CASSYSGSTDTQYF
TRBV19 | CASSNNDRGYTF
TRBV18 | CASSPEGVPNGEQYF
TRBV28 | CASSSPRGENTGELFF
TRBV5-1 | CASSSPSTGGLAGGPRDTQYF
TRBV19 | CASSIGSRGGETQYF
TRBV5-6 | CASSLAHMNTEAFF
TRBV7-9 | CASSSLQGRIAEAFF
TRBV28 | CASTGVNEQYF
TRBV7-2 | CASSLEAGSYTIYF
TRBV30 | CAWSVQVGYQPQHF
TRBV19 | CASRGGGTGELFF
TRBV7-3 | CASSPGGGPVGETQYF
TRBV19 | CASKLYGQGQETQYF
TRBV6-1 | CASSEFSYGYTF
TRBV27 | CASRTGQGTGYTF
TRBV5-1 | CASSLRTGSGTEAFF
TRBV27 | CASRGDRSYSPLHF
TRBV28 | CASSLASDRGKYGYTF
TRBV6-2/TRBV6-3 | CASSFLQGLIAKNIQYF
TRBV6-1 | CASSELGGNNSPLHF
TRBV5-6 | CASSQDRGEFYEQYF
TRBV7-8 | CASSPRQGYGYTF
TRBV21-1 | CASSKAATIYLLRLAGPNLNEQFF
TRBV25-1 | CASSGGHLSSYEQYF